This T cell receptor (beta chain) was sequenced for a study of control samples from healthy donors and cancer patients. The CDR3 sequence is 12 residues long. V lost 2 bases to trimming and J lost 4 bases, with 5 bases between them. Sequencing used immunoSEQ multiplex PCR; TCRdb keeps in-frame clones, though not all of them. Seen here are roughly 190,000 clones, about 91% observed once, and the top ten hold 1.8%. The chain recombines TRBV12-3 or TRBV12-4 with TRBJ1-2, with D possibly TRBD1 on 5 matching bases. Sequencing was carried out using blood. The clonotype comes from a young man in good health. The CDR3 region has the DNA TGTGCCAGCAGTTTACAGGGCTATGGCTACACCTTC. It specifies CASSLQGYGYTF.